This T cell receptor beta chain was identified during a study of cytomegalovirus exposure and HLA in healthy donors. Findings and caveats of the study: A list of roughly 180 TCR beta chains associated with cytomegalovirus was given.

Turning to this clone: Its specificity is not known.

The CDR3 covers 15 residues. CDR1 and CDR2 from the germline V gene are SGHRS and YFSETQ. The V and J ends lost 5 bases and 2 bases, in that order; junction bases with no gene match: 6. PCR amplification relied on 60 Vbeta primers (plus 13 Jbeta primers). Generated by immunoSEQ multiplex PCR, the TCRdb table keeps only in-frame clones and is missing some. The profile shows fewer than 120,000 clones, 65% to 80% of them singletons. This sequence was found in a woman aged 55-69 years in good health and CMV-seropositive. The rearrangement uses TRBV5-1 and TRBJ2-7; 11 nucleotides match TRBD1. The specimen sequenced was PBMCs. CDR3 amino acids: CASSKLGQGAYEQYF. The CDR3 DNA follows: TGCGCCAGCAGTAAATTGGGACAGGGGGCCTACGAGCAGTACTTC.